This paragraph covers one TCR beta chain sequence. This entry is derived from a study of PD-L1 blockade in urothelial cancer. Patient disease was locally advanced or metastatic urothelial carcinoma. Sequencing used immunoSEQ multiplex PCR; TCRdb keeps in-frame clones, though not all of them. The table lists tens of thousands of clones, over 70% of them singletons, with 4% to 5.5% in the top ten. The sequence was collected from a man between 65 and 80 years old with urothelial cancer. Sequenced material: PBMCs, taken around atezolizumab (anti-PD-L1) treatment.

The CDR3 region is CSVARTKDTPPYNEQFF. CDR3 nucleotide sequence: TGCAGCGTTGCTCGGACTAAGGACACACCCCCTTACAATGAGCAGTTCTTC. The chain joins TRBV29-1 to TRBJ2-1; D perhaps matches TRBD2 (6 bases). The CDR3 loop spans 17 amino acids. The germline V gene encodes CDR1 SQVTM and CDR2 ANQGSEA. V lost 4 bases to trimming and J lost 4 bases, with 23 bases between them.